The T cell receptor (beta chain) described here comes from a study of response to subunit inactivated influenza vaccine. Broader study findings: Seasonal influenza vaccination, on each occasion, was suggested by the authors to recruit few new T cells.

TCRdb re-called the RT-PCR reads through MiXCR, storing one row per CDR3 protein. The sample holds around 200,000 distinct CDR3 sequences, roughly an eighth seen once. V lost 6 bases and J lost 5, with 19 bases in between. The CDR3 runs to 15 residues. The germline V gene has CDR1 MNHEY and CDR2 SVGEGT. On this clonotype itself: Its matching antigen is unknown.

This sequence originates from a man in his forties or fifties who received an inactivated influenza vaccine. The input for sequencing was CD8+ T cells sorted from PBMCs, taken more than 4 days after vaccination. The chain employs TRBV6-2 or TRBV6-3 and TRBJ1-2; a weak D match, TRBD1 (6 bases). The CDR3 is CASRATDSGLYGYTF. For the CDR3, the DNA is TGTGCCAGCAGAGCGACGGACAGCGGCCTATATGGCTACACCTTC.